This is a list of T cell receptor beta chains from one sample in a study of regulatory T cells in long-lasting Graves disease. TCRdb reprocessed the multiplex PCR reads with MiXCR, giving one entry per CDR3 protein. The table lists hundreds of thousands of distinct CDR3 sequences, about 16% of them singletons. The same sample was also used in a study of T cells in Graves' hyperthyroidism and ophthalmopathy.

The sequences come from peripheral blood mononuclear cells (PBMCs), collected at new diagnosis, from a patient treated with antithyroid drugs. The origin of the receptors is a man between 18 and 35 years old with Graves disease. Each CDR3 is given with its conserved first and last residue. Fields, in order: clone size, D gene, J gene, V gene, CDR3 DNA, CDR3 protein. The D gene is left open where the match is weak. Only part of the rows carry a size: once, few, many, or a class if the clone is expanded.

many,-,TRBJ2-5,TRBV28,TGTGCCAGCAGCGATACCGGGACGGGCACCGTGGAGACCCAGTACTTC,CASSDTGTGTVETQYF
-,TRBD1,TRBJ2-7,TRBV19,TGTGCCAGTAGTATCGGCAGGGGGCCCTACGAGCAGTACTTC,CASSIGRGPYEQYF
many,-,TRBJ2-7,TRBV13,TGTGCCAGCAGCTTCAGGGTGATGGGCCCCAACGCGCAGTACTTC,CASSFRVMGPNAQYF
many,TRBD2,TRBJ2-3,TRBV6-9,TGTGCCAGCAGTTACTCGAATCGAGCGGGAAGTGCAGATACGCAGTATTTT,CASSYSNRAGSADTQYF
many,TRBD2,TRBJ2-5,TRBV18,TGTGCCAGCTCAACTAGCGGGAGACGGGAGACCCAGTACTTC,CASSTSGRRETQYF
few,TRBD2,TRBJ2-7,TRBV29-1,TGCAGCGTTGATTTCCCGGGACTACAATACGAGCAGTACTTC,CSVDFPGLQYEQYF
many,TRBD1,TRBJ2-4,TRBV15,TGTGCCACCAACCCGGGGCAGGGGGACAAAAACATTCAGTACTTC,CATNPGQGDKNIQYF
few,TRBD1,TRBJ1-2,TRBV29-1,TGCAGCGTAACTACAGGGGATCGCTACACCTTC,CSVTTGDRYTF
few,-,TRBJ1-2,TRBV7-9,TGTGCCAGCAGCTTAGCGCAGGGGCGCGACTATGGCTACACCTTC,CASSLAQGRDYGYTF
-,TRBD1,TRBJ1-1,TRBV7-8,TGTGCCAGCAGCCCCCGGACAGGCTCGGGCACTGAAGCTTTCTTT,CASSPRTGSGTEAFF
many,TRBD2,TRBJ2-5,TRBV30,TGTGCCTGGAGTGTCGGAGCGGGGGCCCAAGAGACCCAGTACTTC,CAWSVGAGAQETQYF
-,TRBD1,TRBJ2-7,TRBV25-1,TGTGCCAGCAGTGCCGGACAGGGGTATTCCTACGAGCAGTACTTC,CASSAGQGYSYEQYF
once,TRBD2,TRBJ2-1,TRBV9,TGTGCCAGCAGCCCTACTAGCGGGAGGGCCAAGAGTGAGCAGTTCTTC,CASSPTSGRAKSEQFF
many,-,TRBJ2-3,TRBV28,TGTGTCAGCAGCTACCGGGACGGCAACACAGATACGCAGTATTTT,CVSSYRDGNTDTQYF
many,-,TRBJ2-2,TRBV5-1,TGCGCCAGCAGCTTGGATGACAGCAACACCGGGGAGCTGTTTTTT,CASSLDDSNTGELFF
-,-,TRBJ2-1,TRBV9,TGTGCCAGCAGCGTAGCGACCGGCAATGAGCAGTTCTTC,CASSVATGNEQFF
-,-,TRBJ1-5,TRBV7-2,TGTGCCAGCAGCGAGGCGTATCATCAGCCCCAGCATTTT,CASSEAYHQPQHF
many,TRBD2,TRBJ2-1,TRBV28,TGTGCCAGCTTAAAGGGACTAGCTTACAATGAGCAGTTCTTC,CASLKGLAYNEQFF
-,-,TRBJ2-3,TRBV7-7,TGTGCTAGCAGCTTAGGAAGATCAGATACGCAGTATTTT,CASSLGRSDTQYF
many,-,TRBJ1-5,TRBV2,TGTGCCAGCAGTGGACAGGCTTACAATCAGCCCCAGCATTTT,CASSGQAYNQPQHF
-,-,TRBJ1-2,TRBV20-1,TGCAGTGCTCTTAAAGGAGGCTATGGCTACACCTTC,CSALKGGYGYTF
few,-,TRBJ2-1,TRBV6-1,TGTGCCAGCAGTGACCTGGGACGCAGCAACAATGAGCAGTTCTTC,CASSDLGRSNNEQFF
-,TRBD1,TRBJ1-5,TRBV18,TGTGCCAGCTCACCGGGACAGATGTATCAGCCCCAGCATTTT,CASSPGQMYQPQHF
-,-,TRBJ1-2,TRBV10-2,TGCGCCAGCAGTTGGGAAGGGCCCTATGGCTACACCTTC,CASSWEGPYGYTF
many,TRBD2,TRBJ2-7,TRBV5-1,TGCGCCAGCAGCTTGGCCGAGGTAGCGGGAAGATCATCCCACGAGCAGTACTTC,CASSLAEVAGRSSHEQYF
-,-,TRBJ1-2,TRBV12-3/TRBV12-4,TGTGCCAGCAAGGTTTCAGGGATAGGAGGCTACACCTTC,CASKVSGIGGYTF
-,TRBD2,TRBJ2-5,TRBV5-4,TGTGCCAGCAGCCGGGGGGGCGGGGGTGTAGAGACCCAGTACTTC,CASSRGGGGVETQYF
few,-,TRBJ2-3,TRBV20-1,TGCAGTGCTAGAGGGAGCCCAGATACGCAGTATTTT,CSARGSPDTQYF
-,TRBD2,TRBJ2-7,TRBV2,TGTGCCAGCAGTGTTAAGCGGGGGGCCGGAGAGCAGTACTTC,CASSVKRGAGEQYF
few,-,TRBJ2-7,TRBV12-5,TGTGCTAGTGGTTTAAGTTGGTACGAGCAGTACTTC,CASGLSWYEQYF
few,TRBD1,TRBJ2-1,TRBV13,TGTGCCAGCAGCTTCGGACAGGGTAAAAATGAGCAGTTCTTC,CASSFGQGKNEQFF
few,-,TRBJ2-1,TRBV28,TGTGCCAGCACCCCTGGGGGTGGGGGTAGTAATGAGCAGTTCTTC,CASTPGGGGSNEQFF
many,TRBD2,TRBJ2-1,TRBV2,TGTGCCAGCCGGGGACAGAGGGGGACTAGCGGGAGGGAGAGCTCCTACAATGAGCAGTTCTTC,CASRGQRGTSGRESSYNEQFF
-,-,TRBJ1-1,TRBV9,TGTGCCAGCAGCGTATGGTTGGGGCAAAAGAACACTGAAGCTTTCTTT,CASSVWLGQKNTEAFF
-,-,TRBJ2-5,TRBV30,TGTGCCTGGAGGGAGGGGGTAGGGGGCGGAGAGACCCAGTACTTC,CAWREGVGGGETQYF
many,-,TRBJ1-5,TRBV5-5,TGTGCCAGCAGCTTGGTAATCGGGAGAGTCAATCAGCCCCAGCATTTT,CASSLVIGRVNQPQHF
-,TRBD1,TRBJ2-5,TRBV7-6,TGTGCCAGCAGCTTGCAAGGGGGCACCCAGTACTTC,CASSLQGGTQYF
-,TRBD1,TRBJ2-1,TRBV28,TGTGCCAGCAGCTGGGCCGGGACAGGGAAGAATGAGCAGTTCTTC,CASSWAGTGKNEQFF
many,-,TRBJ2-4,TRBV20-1,TGCAGTGCTAGTGCGGGGGCGTTCGCCAAAAACATTCAGTACTTC,CSASAGAFAKNIQYF
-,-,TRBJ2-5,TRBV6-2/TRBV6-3,TGTGCCAGCAGTTACCCAAACCCGGATGGGCAAGAGACCCAGTACTTC,CASSYPNPDGQETQYF
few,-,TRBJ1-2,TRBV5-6,TGTGCCAGCAGCTTGTGGGGGGCGCGAGGCTACACCTTC,CASSLWGARGYTF
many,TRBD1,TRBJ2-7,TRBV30,TGTGCCTGGAGTGCATCCGGGACAGGGGGCCTCGAGCAGTACTTC,CAWSASGTGGLEQYF
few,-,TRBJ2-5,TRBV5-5,TGTGCCAGCAGCCTCCTCGGGACCTACCAAGAGACCCAGTACTTC,CASSLLGTYQETQYF
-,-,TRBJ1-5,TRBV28,TGTGCCAGCTTCGGGTCCAATCAGCCCCAGCATTTT,CASFGSNQPQHF